What follows are 7 T cell receptor beta chains derived from one specimen sequenced in a study of blood T cell repertoires in COVID-19 (dated by TCRdb to 2020 to 2022). The method behind the library was the immunoSEQ multiplex PCR assay. This immuneACCESS table, as held by TCRdb, lists in-frame sequences with V and J called but not all clones. Of the missing ones, under half trace to an unresolved V gene in checked studies; the others have no known cause. This sample comprises some 47,000 clones, roughly nine tenths of them detected only once. The ten largest clones take up around 5% of the sample. Sequenced: peripheral blood. The receptors stem from a man in his 60s with active COVID-19.

The CDR3 DNA reads TGTGCCAGCAGCGCCGGGTTGCAGCCCCAGCATTTT. This gives the protein CASSAGLQPQHF. The genes are TRBV7-8 and TRBJ1-5; no reliable D call. Trimming removed 5 bases at V and 7 bases at J, with 9 bases between. The germline gives CDR1 SGHVS, CDR2 FQNEAQ. CDR3 length: 12 residues.

The chain has TRBV18 and TRBJ1-1; 7 nucleotides align to TRBD1. The V segment lost 3 bases and the J segment 0 bases; nucleotides outside the gene matches: 4. The CDR3 is 15 residues long. Germline-derived CDR1 and CDR2 are KGHSH and LQKENI. CDR3 nucleotides: TGTGCCAGCTCACCGGGACAGAGCATGAACACTGAAGCTTTCTTT. Its translation is CASSPGQSMNTEAFF.

The V gene is TRBV3-1 (or the pseudogene TRBV3-2), the J gene TRBJ2-2; weak D call: TRBD1 (5 bases). CDR3 size: 14 residues. In germline, CDR1 is LGHDT, CDR2 YNNKEL (reference sequence). V dropped 2 bases and J dropped 1 base, with 5 bases sitting between them. The CDR3 DNA follows: TGTGCCAGCAGCCAACAGGGGAACACCGGGGAGCTGTTTTTT. Amino acids: CASSQQGNTGELFF.

CDR3 coding DNA: TGCGCCAGCAGCTCTCTAGCGTCCAACACCGGGGAGCTGTTTTTT. Protein: CASSSLASNTGELFF. The chain is built from TRBV5-1 and TRBJ2-2; weak D call: TRBD2 (6 bases). CDR1 is SGHRS, CDR2 YFSETQ, per germline. The V end was cut by 3 bases, the J end by 2 bases, with 11 bases between. The CDR3 has 15 residues.

This sequence joins TRBV18 and TRBJ2-3; 10 bases match TRBD1. This CDR3 spans 16 amino acids. Germline CDR1 reads KGHSH; CDR2 reads LQKENI. J lost 8 bases, V lost 2 bases, and 10 bases had no gene match. The CDR3 is CASSPGTGVVGGTQYF. DNA for the CDR3: TGTGCCAGCTCACCAGGGACAGGGGTAGTCGGCGGTACGCAGTATTTT.

This clone was observed once. V gene TRBV5-6 combines with J gene TRBJ2-5, with 8 positions matching TRBD1. Germline assignment: CDR1 SGHDT and CDR2 YYEEEE. Losses at the gene ends were 3 bases for V and 5 bases for J; bases not matched to a gene: 9. This CDR3 contains 15 residues. The CDR3 DNA reads as TGTGCCAGCAGCTCGCCTCCACAGGGGGAGGAGACCCAGTACTTC. Its translation is CASSSPPQGEETQYF.

V usage is TRBV10-3 and J usage is TRBJ1-6, with D maybe TRBD1 (6 bases). The CDR3 runs to 13 residues. Germline V CDR1 and CDR2: ENHRY, SYGVKD. Trimming left V 10 bases short and J 6 bases short, with 13 bases between. CDR3 bases: TGTGCCAGGGCGGACAGCCTTAATTCACCCCTCCACTTT. This sequence encodes CARADSLNSPLHF.